This T cell receptor (beta chain) emerged from a study of blood T cell repertoires in COVID-19. Study details: Researchers got acute and convalescent COVID-19 samples from the United States, Italy and Spain. PBMCs, B-cell-depleted T cells, or T cells provided the cDNA or gDNA that made up the material.

While infection was still active, Seattle patients were enrolled and then followed longitudinally. This CDR3 is 15 amino acids long. CDR1 and CDR2 from the germline V gene are MDHEN and SYDVKM. V lost 1 base, J lost 3 bases, and 3 bases stayed unmatched. Authors' processing steps: Amplification of reference gene primers was used by the study to estimate nucleated cell counts. Using immunoSEQ multiplex PCR, the repertoire was profiled, and TCRdb retains in-frame clones only, with some absent. D and trimming were read from the DNA, whereas the V and J calls and clone size are those reported in that table. The sample contains 100,000 to 150,000 clones, about four fifths of which appear only once.

The TCR originated in a man aged 25-45 years with COVID-19, enrolled during active disease. The sequenced sample consisted of peripheral blood. V is TRBV28 and J is TRBJ2-7; 10 nucleotides match TRBD2. The DNA for the CDR3 is TGTGCCAGCAGTTTATACGGACTAGCGGACTACGAGCAGTACTTC. Residues: CASSLYGLADYEQYF.